A selection of T cell receptor beta chains follows, all from one sample in a study of beta chain features in type 1 diabetes. Repertoires were generated with immunoSEQ multiplex PCR, while TCRdb's copy carries only in-frame clones and drops some. The table has around 600,000 clones, 9.5% to 15% seen once. Sequencing was performed on naive CD4+ T cells from blood. The receptors come from a man aged 25 to 45 with type 1 diabetes. CDR3s include the opening cysteine and the closing phenylalanine or tryptophan. A D gene is named only where the DNA matches it firmly. Not all rows give a size; the values are once, few, many and, for expanded clones, a class.

j_gene,v_gene,abundance,d_gene,CDR3nt,CDR3aa
TRBJ2-5,TRBV6-5,-,-,TGTGCCAGCAGTTTATCTTTTCGACAAGAGACCCAGTACTTC,CASSLSFRQETQYF
TRBJ1-4,TRBV18,few,-,TGTGCCAGCTCCCCCGCCAGGGTTGGTGAAAAACTGTTTTTT,CASSPARVGEKLFF
TRBJ2-1,TRBV7-9,-,-,TGTGCCAGCAGCTTAGTCAGGTACAATGAGCAGTTCTTC,CASSLVRYNEQFF
TRBJ2-7,TRBV25-1,few,-,TGTGCCAGCAGCGGTGGCGGGGGCCTCTACGAGCAGTACTTC,CASSGGGGLYEQYF
TRBJ1-3,TRBV6-5,-,-,TGTGCCAGCAGTTACTCGAGGGGAAACACCATATATTTT,CASSYSRGNTIYF
TRBJ2-5,TRBV5-1,-,-,TGCGCCAGCAGCCGGTTCGAGGAGGAGACCCAGTACTTC,CASSRFEEETQYF
TRBJ1-2,TRBV4-2,-,-,TGTGCCAGCAGCCAAGATCGAGCCAGACCCTATGGCTACACCTTC,CASSQDRARPYGYTF
TRBJ2-3,TRBV9,-,TRBD2,TGTGCCAGCAGCCCTACTAGCGGGGTCACAGATACGCAGTATTTT,CASSPTSGVTDTQYF
TRBJ2-6,TRBV6-5,few,TRBD1,TGTGCCAGCAACCGACAGGGCTCTGGGGCCAACGTCCTGACTTTC,CASNRQGSGANVLTF
TRBJ2-1,TRBV7-2,few,-,TGTGCCAGCAGCCGGAAGGGGAATGAGCAGTTCTTC,CASSRKGNEQFF
TRBJ2-1,TRBV4-3,few,-,TGCGCCAGCAGCCAACAGTCCCGAGGCTACAATGAGCAGTTCTTC,CASSQQSRGYNEQFF
TRBJ2-1,TRBV6-5,few,TRBD1,TGTGCCAGCAGTAAAACAGGGGGTGAGCAGTTCTTC,CASSKTGGEQFF
TRBJ1-1,TRBV7-6,-,-,TGTGCCAGCAGCTTAGTTTCAGGGACGGACACTGAAGCTTTCTTT,CASSLVSGTDTEAFF
TRBJ2-2,TRBV9,-,-,TGTGCCAGCAGCGCGTCTGGGGGGCTCTACACCGGGGAGCTGTTTTTT,CASSASGGLYTGELFF
TRBJ2-3,TRBV11-3,few,-,TGTGCCAGCAGCCCGCCGTGGGTCACAGATACGCAGTATTTT,CASSPPWVTDTQYF
TRBJ2-7,TRBV2,-,TRBD1,TGTGCCAGCCGATCCGGGACAGTCACCTACGAGCAGTACTTC,CASRSGTVTYEQYF
TRBJ1-5,TRBV27,-,-,TGTGCCAGCAGTTCCCAGGGGCATCAGCCCCAGCATTTT,CASSSQGHQPQHF
TRBJ2-1,TRBV5-4,few,TRBD2,TGTGCCAGCAGCTTGACTAGCGGGGGGGCTGGTGAGCAGTTCTTC,CASSLTSGGAGEQFF
TRBJ2-3,TRBV9,few,-,TGTGCCAGCAGCCGAACCGGGGATACGCAGTATTTT,CASSRTGDTQYF
TRBJ1-6,TRBV7-6,few,-,TGTGCCAGCAGCTTAGGGAACAGTCTTAATTCACCCCTCCACTTT,CASSLGNSLNSPLHF
TRBJ1-2,TRBV6-5,few,-,TGTGCCAGCAGTTCAGATTACAAAAACTATGGCTACACCTTC,CASSSDYKNYGYTF
TRBJ2-3,TRBV10-1,-,-,TGCGCCAGCAGTGACATTATGGGGGAGGATACGCAGTATTTT,CASSDIMGEDTQYF
TRBJ2-1,TRBV18,-,TRBD2,TGTGCCAGCTCGTTAGCGGGGGACCCGATCAATGAGCAGTTCTTC,CASSLAGDPINEQFF
TRBJ1-6,TRBV6-6,-,-,TGTGCCAGCAGTTACGATTCACCCCTCCACTTT,CASSYDSPLHF
TRBJ2-7,TRBV25-1,few,-,TGTGCCAGCAGTGAAGCAATTTGGGGGGCGAACGAGCAGTACTTC,CASSEAIWGANEQYF
TRBJ1-1,TRBV27,-,TRBD1,TGTGCCAGCAATAAGAGGGCAGGGGGAACGGTGAACACTGAAGCTTTCTTT,CASNKRAGGTVNTEAFF
TRBJ2-3,TRBV14,few,TRBD2,TGTGCCAGCAGCCCCATAGCGGGGGGAAGCACAGATACGCAGTATTTT,CASSPIAGGSTDTQYF
TRBJ2-7,TRBV5-1,few,-,TGCGCCAGCAGCTTGGCCCGGGCCGCCGGAGAGCAGTACTTC,CASSLARAAGEQYF
TRBJ1-3,TRBV6-5,few,TRBD1,TGTGCCAGCAGTTACTCGGGACAGGGCTCTGGAAACACCATATATTTT,CASSYSGQGSGNTIYF
TRBJ1-2,TRBV25-1,-,-,TGTGCCAGCAGTGTAGGGGCAGGATTGTATGGCTACACCTTC,CASSVGAGLYGYTF
TRBJ1-1,TRBV11-3,-,TRBD1,TGTGCCAGCAGCTTCTCAACAGGGGGGAACACTGAAGCTTTCTTT,CASSFSTGGNTEAFF
TRBJ1-1,TRBV2,many,-,TGTGCCAGCAGATCGGGGGAATACACTGAAGCTTTCTTT,CASRSGEYTEAFF
TRBJ2-7,TRBV5-1,few,-,TGCGCCAGCAGCTTGGAGGGCGGGACCTACGAGCAGTACTTC,CASSLEGGTYEQYF
TRBJ2-7,TRBV5-4,-,-,TGTGCCAGCAGCTTGTTCGGAAGCTCCTACGAGCAGTACTTC,CASSLFGSSYEQYF
TRBJ1-4,TRBV20-1,-,-,TGCAGTGCTCCTTCTAATGAAAAACTGTTTTTT,CSAPSNEKLFF
TRBJ2-5,TRBV2,-,TRBD1,TGTGCCAGCAGGAGGACAGGGAGGGAGACCCAGTACTTC,CASRRTGRETQYF
TRBJ1-1,TRBV13,few,TRBD1,TGTGCCAGCAGCTTAGACTTGGCAGGGGGATTATCTGAAGCTTTCTTT,CASSLDLAGGLSEAFF
TRBJ1-5,TRBV5-1,-,-,TGCGCCAGCAGCTTGACCGGGGTCGGTAGCAATCAGCCCCAGCATTTT,CASSLTGVGSNQPQHF
TRBJ2-3,TRBV19,few,TRBD2,TGTGCCACCTCTAGCGGGGGGGGCACAGATACGCAGTATTTT,CATSSGGGTDTQYF
TRBJ2-1,TRBV18,-,-,TGTGCCAGCTCACCTACGGCAGGGAACAATGAGCAGTTCTTC,CASSPTAGNNEQFF
TRBJ2-7,TRBV7-6,few,-,TGTGCCAGCAGCCCCTGGACAGCAAACTACGAGCAGTACTTC,CASSPWTANYEQYF
TRBJ1-5,TRBV5-4,few,-,TGTGCCAGCAGCTTGGCCGGGGAGGGGGGCAATCAGCCCCAGCATTTT,CASSLAGEGGNQPQHF
TRBJ2-1,TRBV5-1,-,-,TGCGCCAGCCTAAAAGACACAGGGAATGAGCAGTTCTTC,CASLKDTGNEQFF
TRBJ1-3,TRBV9,few,-,TGTGCCAGCAGCGTAGCGGCGGGGGTTGACGGAAACACCATATATTTT,CASSVAAGVDGNTIYF
TRBJ1-2,TRBV5-4,few,-,TGTGCCAGCAGCTCCAAGGTGGCATATAACTATGGCTACACCTTC,CASSSKVAYNYGYTF
TRBJ2-2,TRBV5-1,-,-,TGCGCCAGCAGCTTGGGACAGCACACCGGGGAGCTGTTTTTT,CASSLGQHTGELFF
TRBJ2-1,TRBV18,-,-,TGTGCCAGCTCACACGACAAACGTTTCAATGAGCAGTTCTTC,CASSHDKRFNEQFF
TRBJ2-7,TRBV7-2,few,-,TGTGCCAGCAGCTTAACAGAGTTCTACGAGCAGTACTTC,CASSLTEFYEQYF
TRBJ1-1,TRBV5-4,-,TRBD1,TGTGCCAGCAGCTCTCCGGGACAGGGCCACACTGAAGCTTTCTTT,CASSSPGQGHTEAFF
TRBJ1-5,TRBV30,few,-,TGTGCCTGGAGCCCCGGACCAAATCAGCCCCAGCATTTT,CAWSPGPNQPQHF
TRBJ2-6,TRBV14,-,-,TGTGCCAGCAGCCACCGGGACTCCACCCTTGGGGCCAACGTCCTGACTTTC,CASSHRDSTLGANVLTF
TRBJ2-2,TRBV10-3,-,-,TGTGCCATCACGGGGACACCAAACACCGGGGAGCTGTTTTTT,CAITGTPNTGELFF
TRBJ2-3,TRBV30,few,-,TGTGCCTGGAGGACCCCCCCAAGCACAGATACGCAGTATTTT,CAWRTPPSTDTQYF
TRBJ1-2,TRBV7-8,few,-,TGTGCCAGCAGCTTAGAGATCAACTATGGCTACACCTTC,CASSLEINYGYTF